This TCR beta chain was captured in a study of regulatory T cells in long-lasting Graves disease. This clonotype was picked up a small number of times. In germline, CDR1 is MDHEN, CDR2 SYDVKM. V lost 8 bases and J 0 bases, leaving 14 bases between the germline ends. The CDR3 length is 14 residues. In building TCR beta libraries, iRepertoire HTBI primers were used together with Arm-PCR of CDR3 regions. Using its own MiXCR run on the multiplex PCR reads, TCRdb lists one record per CDR3 protein. The data hold about 620,000 distinct CDR3 sequences, with 16% observed a single time. Time point described: newly diagnosed GD, antithyroid drugs for less than 3 months. Extracted RNA from PBMCs served as the source of the TCR library. The sample also formed part of further work on T cells in Graves' hyperthyroidism and ophthalmopathy.

This receptor was obtained from a woman aged 25-40 years with Graves disease. The V gene is TRBV28, the J gene TRBJ2-7; a weak D match, TRBD2 (5 bases). This specimen consisted of peripheral blood mononuclear cells (PBMCs), obtained at new diagnosis, from a patient treated with antithyroid drugs. CDR3 in DNA: TGTGCCAGCGTTGAGGCGGGTGGCTCCTACGAGCAGTACTTC. It is translated as CASVEAGGSYEQYF.